This entry lists 17 T cell receptor beta chains sequenced from one sample in a study of cytomegalovirus exposure and HLA in healthy donors (dated by TCRdb to about 2017). Library generation was performed with the immunoSEQ multiplex PCR assay. A mixture of 60 forward primers for TCR Vbeta segments and 13 reverse primers for TCR Jbeta segments was used in the multiplex PCR. Here the immuneACCESS table is served through TCRdb, limited to in-frame sequences with V and J called. Missing clones are a known gap in these copies; in checked studies unresolved V genes cover under half, and the rest lacks a known reason. This sample has 150,000 to 200,000 clones in its table, and roughly 80% of those were observed once. The ten largest clones take up less than 6% of the sample. The source material was PBMCs. The receptor set was obtained from a woman in her 30s in good health and CMV-seropositive.

About this clone itself: The sample carries other DNA sequences with the same CDR3. V usage is TRBV28 and J usage is TRBJ2-7, with D possibly TRBD1 on 5 matching bases. With 3 bases removed from V and 4 bases from J, the gap between germline ends came to 7 bases. This CDR3 has 12 residues. Germline lookup yields CDR1 MDHEN and CDR2 SYDVKM. The DNA for the CDR3 is TGTGCCAGCAGTTTGGGGCGGTACGAGCAGTACTTC. Protein product: CASSLGRYEQYF.

This clone came up a few times. The genes are TRBV13 and TRBJ2-2; possible D gene TRBD2, 6 bases. V dropped 1 base and J dropped 1 base, with 10 bases sitting between them. Looked up from germline, CDR1 is PRHDT and CDR2 is FYEKMQ (reference sequence). The CDR3 has 16 residues. The CDR3 region is CASSLDSGLNTGELFF. CDR3 sequence (DNA): TGTGCCAGCAGCTTAGATAGCGGTTTGAACACCGGGGAGCTGTTTTTT.

The genes are TRBV11-2 and TRBJ1-1, with 8 bases lining up with TRBD1. The CDR3 spans 17 residues. J was trimmed by 1 base and V by 3 bases; bases with no gene match: 10. Looked up from germline, CDR1 is SGHAT and CDR2 is FQNNGV. This CDR3 is CASSFSGGIGGNTEAFF. CDR3 bases: TGTGCCAGCAGCTTTTCAGGGGGCATAGGGGGGAACACTGAAGCTTTCTTT.

The J gene is TRBJ2-7, the V gene TRBV6-5; unclear D gene. From germline, CDR1 is MNHEY and CDR2 SVGAGI. V was pared by 0 bases and J by 3 bases, with 12 bases between. This CDR3 has 15 residues. This CDR3 reads CASSYSKRSFYEQYF. The CDR3 bases are TGTGCCAGCAGTTACTCGAAGAGGAGTTTCTACGAGCAGTACTTC.

The gene calls are TRBV10-3 and TRBJ2-5, with D possibly TRBD1 on 5 matching bases. The V gene's germline CDR1 is ENHRY and CDR2 SYGVKD. Trimming cost V 6 bases and J 1 base, with 9 bases left between them. The CDR3 runs to 13 residues. CDR3 sequence reads: CAISARGQETQYF. As DNA, the CDR3 is TGTGCCATCAGCGCTAGGGGCCAAGAGACCCAGTACTTC.

The chain combines TRBV28 with TRBJ1-1; no definite D call. Germline V CDR1 and CDR2: MDHEN, SYDVKM. CDR3 length: 12 amino acids. Deletions cut 3 bases from V and 7 bases from J, with 9 bases between. This chain's CDR3 is CASSLQRLEAFF. Written as DNA, the CDR3 is TGTGCCAGCAGTTTGCAGAGACTTGAAGCTTTCTTT. Full variable domain (rest looked up from reference TRBV28 and TRBJ1-1): DVKVTQSSRYLVKRTGEKVFLECVQDMDHENMFWYRQDPGLGLRLIYFSYDVKMKEKGDIPEGYSVSREKKERFSLILESASTNQTSMYLCASSLQRLEAFFGQGTRLTVV.

This clone occurred a few times. V and J are TRBV7-9 and TRBJ1-1, with unresolved D. The CDR3 runs to 14 residues. V was pared by 1 base and J by 4 bases, with 10 bases between. Looked up from germline, CDR1 is SEHNR and CDR2 is FQNEAQ (reference sequence). The CDR3 loop reads CASSLESGSTEAFF. In DNA, the CDR3 is TGTGCCAGCAGCTTAGAGTCTGGGAGCACTGAAGCTTTCTTT.

The gene calls are TRBV5-1 and TRBJ2-7, with D perhaps TRBD2 (6 bases). The V gene's germline CDR1 is SGHRS and CDR2 YFSETQ. CDR3 length: 14 residues. Trimming stripped 0 bases from V and 2 bases from J, with 9 bases between. The CDR3 sequence: CASSLDAGPYEQYF. DNA for the CDR3: TGCGCCAGCAGCTTGGATGCGGGGCCCTACGAGCAGTACTTC.

The sample holds a few counts of this clone. The V and J genes are TRBV28 and TRBJ1-2; tentative D call: TRBD1 (5 bases). The CDR3 spans 17 residues. Germline-derived CDR1 and CDR2 are MDHEN and SYDVKM. Trimming took 3 bases from V and 6 from J, leaving 23 bases between them. CDR3 DNA sequence: TGTGCCAGCAGTTTGGGGTCAGGGAGGAGCGAAGGGCATGGCTACACCTTC. It codes for CASSLGSGRSEGHGYTF.

The chain combines TRBV2 with TRBJ1-3; tentative D call: TRBD1 (5 bases). Deletions cut 7 bases from V and 4 bases from J, with 17 bases between. The CDR3 has 15 residues. Germline CDR1 is SNHLY and CDR2 is FYNNEI. In DNA form, the CDR3 reads TGTGCCAGCAAATTTCAGGGTAACTCCGGAAACACCATATATTTT. It specifies CASKFQGNSGNTIYF.

The chain joins TRBV5-6 to TRBJ2-7; 7 bases are a match to TRBD1. CDR1 and CDR2 from the germline V gene are SGHDT and YYEEEE. The CDR3 loop spans 15 amino acids. V gave up 4 bases and J gave up 7 bases; unmatched junction bases: 14. The CDR3 protein is CASSLRGFPGREQYF. The DNA of the CDR3 is TGTGCCAGCAGCCTCAGGGGGTTTCCAGGTCGAGAGCAGTACTTC.

This clone appeared once. The CDR3 spells CASSLSTGTAIYF. The CDR3 coding sequence is TGTGCCAGCAGTTTATCGACAGGGACTGCCATATATTTT. The J gene is TRBJ1-3, the V gene TRBV27; 7 bases match TRBD1. CDR1 MNHEY and CDR2 SMNVEV come from the germline V gene (reference sequence). J lost 11 bases, V lost 0 bases, and 4 bases had no gene match. This CDR3 spans 13 amino acids.

V is TRBV5-6 and J is TRBJ2-3; D is possibly TRBD2 (6 bases). V lost 4 bases, J lost 1 base, and 16 bases lay in between. The CDR3 has 16 amino acids. The germline CDR1 and CDR2 sequences are SGHDT and YYEEEE. CDR3 sequence reads: CASSRGAVGRTDTQYF. For the CDR3, the DNA is TGTGCCAGCAGCCGCGGGGCAGTTGGCCGCACAGATACGCAGTATTTT.

The chain combines TRBV11-2 with TRBJ1-4, with 7 bases matching TRBD1. Germline V lookup: CDR1 SGHAT, CDR2 FQNNGV. V lost 4 bases to trimming and J lost 0 bases; unmatched junction nucleotides: 5. CDR3 length equals 16 residues. The CDR3 DNA reads as TGTGCCAGCAGCTGGGACAGTGTTGCAACTAATGAAAAACTGTTTTTT. Amino acid sequence: CASSWDSVATNEKLFF.

V is TRBV7-9 and J is TRBJ2-5, with 8 bases identical to TRBD2. CDR3 length: 17 residues. Germline trimming cut 4 bases from V and 2 bases from J; bases unmatched to any gene: 12. In germline, CDR1 is SEHNR, CDR2 FQNEAQ (reference sequence). The CDR3 is CASSSFLAGNHQETQYF. Written as DNA, the CDR3 is TGTGCCAGCAGCTCTTTTTTAGCGGGGAACCATCAAGAGACCCAGTACTTC.

The chain joins TRBV5-5 to TRBJ2-7; D might be TRBD1 (5 bases). CDR3 length equals 15 residues. Between the trimmed V and J ends, which lost 0 bases and 0 bases, there was a span of 10 bases. Per the germline V gene, CDR1 is SGHKS and CDR2 is YYEKEE (reference sequence). The CDR3 DNA sequence: TGTGCCAGCAGCTTGGAGGGGATTAGCTCCTACGAGCAGTACTTC. Its protein product is CASSLEGISSYEQYF.

This clone was recorded a few times. This chain joins TRBV5-8 and TRBJ1-5; no clear D gene. CDR3 length: 13 residues. The germline gives CDR1 SGHTS, CDR2 YDEGEE. The V end lost 0 bases, the J end lost 6 bases, and 7 bases lay between the germline ends. CDR3 residues: CASSLGRGQPQHF. CDR3 DNA sequence: TGTGCCAGCAGCTTGGGACGCGGTCAGCCCCAGCATTTT.